This T cell receptor (beta chain) was sequenced in a study of T cell responses to AZD1222 COVID-19 vaccine. Some clones are missing from TCRdb's copy, which holds only in-frame ones; the method was immunoSEQ multiplex PCR. The table has about 140,000 clones, approximately 90% seen once. CDR3 length: 15 amino acids. The V and J ends lost 2 bases and 1 base respectively, with 11 bases between them. Germline values: CDR1 MDHEN, CDR2 SYDVKM. Whole-study findings and limits: Once two AZD1222 doses were given, Spike-specific TCR breadth and depth went up. Among spike-specific TCRs, nearly half reportedly target unmutated variant regions. Donors in the cohort were predominantly white British and more often female, and clonal diversity was possibly underestimated.

To note about this clone: Its matching antigen is unknown.

The rearrangement links TRBV28 to TRBJ2-5, with D possibly being TRBD1 (5 bases). Material: peripheral blood, obtained on day 0 of AZD1222 vaccination. The sequence was collected from an adult in good health. CDR3 residues: CASSLPGLGQETQYF. The CDR3 DNA is TGTGCCAGCAGTTTACCAGGGTTGGGCCAAGAGACCCAGTACTTC.